Included here is one T cell receptor beta chain sequence, with context. Germline-derived CDR1 and CDR2 are SGHRS and YFSETQ. The ends were cut back, 1 base at V and 5 bases at J, with 9 bases in the middle. The CDR3 contains 14 residues. The sample is drawn from a study of blood T cell repertoires in COVID-19. Study details: There were acute and convalescent COVID-19 samples, and they came from the United States, Italy and Spain.

As originally analysed: The assay estimated nucleated cells by amplifying reference gene primers. Only in-frame clones appear in the TCRdb table, and some are missing; sequencing was by immunoSEQ multiplex PCR. V and J calls plus clone size are reproduced from that table; the DNA served to infer D and trimming. The sample lists under 250,000 clones; 82% were seen once. The source of this sequence is a woman between 65 and 79 years old with acute or convalescent COVID-19. The rearrangement joins TRBV5-1 to TRBJ2-2; no clear D. The sequenced sample consisted of peripheral blood. The CDR3 nucleotides read TGCGCCAGCAGCTTGATCGGTGATACCGGGGAGCTGTTTTTT. It yields the protein CASSLIGDTGELFF.